This TCR beta chain was sequenced during a study of control samples from healthy donors and cancer patients. Trimming removed 0 bases at V and 2 bases at J, with 20 bases between. This CDR3 is 18 amino acids long. The germline CDR1 and CDR2 sequences are SGHTS and YDEGEE. Using immunoSEQ multiplex PCR, the repertoire was profiled, and TCRdb retains in-frame clones only, with some absent. The profile shows about 140,000 clones, 90% to 95% of them singletons. The chain has TRBV5-8 and TRBJ1-1, with D hard to call. The sequenced sample consisted of blood. The sequence came from a middle-aged man in good health. CDR3 coding DNA: TGTGCCAGCAGCTTGGCCCTTAACATAGCGGGAAGTAACACTGAAGCTTTCTTT. Protein: CASSLALNIAGSNTEAFF.